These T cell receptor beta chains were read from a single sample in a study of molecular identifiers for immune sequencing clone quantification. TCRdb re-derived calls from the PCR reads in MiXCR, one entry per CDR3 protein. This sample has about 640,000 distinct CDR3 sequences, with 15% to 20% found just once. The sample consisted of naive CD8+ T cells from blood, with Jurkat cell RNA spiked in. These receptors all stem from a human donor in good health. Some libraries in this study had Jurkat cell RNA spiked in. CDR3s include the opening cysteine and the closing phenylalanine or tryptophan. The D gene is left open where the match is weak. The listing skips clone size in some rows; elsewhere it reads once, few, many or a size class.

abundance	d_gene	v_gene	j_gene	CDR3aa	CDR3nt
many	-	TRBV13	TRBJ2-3	CASSSGGSLLTDTQYF	TGTGCCAGCAGCTCAGGCGGCTCCCTCCTCACAGATACGCAGTATTTT
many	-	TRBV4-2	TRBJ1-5	CASSQEYPTGQPQHF	TGTGCCAGCAGCCAAGAGTACCCCACCGGTCAGCCCCAGCATTTT
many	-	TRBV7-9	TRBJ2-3	CASSPDSRLLPSTDTQYF	TGTGCCAGCAGCCCCGACAGTAGGTTGCTACCTAGCACAGATACGCAGTATTTT
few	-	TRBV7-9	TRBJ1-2	CASSLGAGADYGYTF	TGTGCCAGCAGCTTAGGTGCAGGGGCCGACTATGGCTACACCTTC
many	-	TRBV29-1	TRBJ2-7	CSVAGNSYEQYF	TGCAGCGTTGCAGGGAACTCCTACGAGCAGTACTTC
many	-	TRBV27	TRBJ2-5	CASSYSFAGGNQETQYF	TGTGCCAGCAGTTACTCTTTTGCTGGGGGAAACCAAGAGACCCAGTACTTC
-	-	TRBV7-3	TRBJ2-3	CASSLTGAGHTDTQYF	TGTGCCAGCAGCTTAACTGGGGCAGGACACACAGATACGCAGTATTTT
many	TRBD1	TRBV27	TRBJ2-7	CASSLTGVAEQYF	TGTGCCAGCAGTCTAACAGGGGTGGCCGAGCAGTACTTC
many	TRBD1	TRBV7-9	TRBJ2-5	CASSLRTGLETQYF	TGTGCCAGCAGCTTGCGGACAGGTCTCGAGACCCAGTACTTC
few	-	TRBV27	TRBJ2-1	CASRGQLGTYNEQFF	TGTGCCAGTCGCGGACAGCTAGGGACCTACAATGAGCAGTTCTTC
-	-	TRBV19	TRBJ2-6	CASSIMSSGANVLTF	TGTGCCAGTAGTATAATGAGCTCTGGGGCCAACGTCCTGACTTTC
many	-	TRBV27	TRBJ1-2	CASSPRTDLSWMGYTF	TGTGCCAGCAGTCCGCGGACGGACTTAAGTTGGATGGGCTACACCTTC
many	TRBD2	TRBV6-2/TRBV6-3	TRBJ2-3	CASTQPPGTRRDTQYF	TGTGCCAGCACCCAACCCCCCGGGACTAGGAGGGATACGCAGTATTTT
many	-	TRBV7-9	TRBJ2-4	CASSFVGSGNIQYF	TGTGCCAGCAGCTTTGTGGGGTCGGGAAACATTCAGTACTTC
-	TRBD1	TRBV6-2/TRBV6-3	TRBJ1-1	CASSPIGQGLVNTEAFF	TGTGCCAGCAGCCCTATCGGACAGGGGTTGGTGAACACTGAAGCTTTCTTT
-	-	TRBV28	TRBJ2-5	CASSLDGNQETQYF	TGTGCCAGCAGTTTGGATGGGAACCAAGAGACCCAGTACTTC
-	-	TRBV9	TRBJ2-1	CASSPKGGRNSYNEQFF	TGTGCCAGCAGCCCAAAGGGGGGCCGTAACTCCTACAATGAGCAGTTCTTC
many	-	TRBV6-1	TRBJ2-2	CASSESGQIYTGELFF	TGTGCCAGCAGTGAATCCGGACAGATCTACACCGGGGAGCTGTTTTTT
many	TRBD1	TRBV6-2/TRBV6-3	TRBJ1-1	CASSPDRGMNTEAFF	TGTGCCAGCAGCCCTGACAGGGGCATGAACACTGAAGCTTTCTTT
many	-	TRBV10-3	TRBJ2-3	CAISEVLQEDTQYF	TGTGCCATCAGTGAGGTGCTGCAGGAAGATACGCAGTATTTT
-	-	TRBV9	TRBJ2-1	CASSGGSNSRFF	TGTGCCAGCAGCGGGGGCTCCAACAGCCGTTTCTTC
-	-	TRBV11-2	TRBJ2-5	CASSLDPRQNQETQYF	TGTGCCAGCAGCTTAGATCCTCGGCAGAACCAAGAGACCCAGTACTTC
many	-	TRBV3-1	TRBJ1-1	CASSHPLENTEAFF	TGTGCCAGCAGCCACCCCCTCGAGAACACTGAAGCTTTCTTT
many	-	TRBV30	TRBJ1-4	CACQAASGELFF	TGTGCCTGCCAAGCTGCTAGCGGTGAGCTGTTTTTT
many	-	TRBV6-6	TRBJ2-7	CASTALDSYEQYF	TGTGCCAGCACCGCGCTAGACAGTTACGAGCAGTACTTC
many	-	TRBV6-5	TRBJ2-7	CASSYREGASYEQYF	TGTGCCAGCAGTTACCGGGAAGGGGCGTCCTACGAGCAGTACTTC
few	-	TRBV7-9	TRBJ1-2	CASSLKQINYGHTF	TGTGCCAGCAGCTTAAAACAGATAAACTATGGCCACACCTTC
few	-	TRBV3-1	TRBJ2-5	CASSQAVSQETQYF	TGTGCCAGCAGCCAAGCGGTAAGCCAAGAGACCCAGTACTTC
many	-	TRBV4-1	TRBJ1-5	CASSQEPGDFVEPQHF	TGCGCCAGCAGCCAAGAGCCAGGGGATTTTGTTGAGCCCCAGCATTTT
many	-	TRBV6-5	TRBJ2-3	CASSSPGQRQYF	TGTGCCAGCAGTTCCCCGGGACAAAGGCAGTATTTT
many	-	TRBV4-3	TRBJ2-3	CASSQEGRGPDTQYF	TGCGCCAGCAGCCAAGAGGGCAGGGGACCAGATACGCAGTATTTT
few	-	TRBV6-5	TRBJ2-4	CASSYVPGSDIQYF	TGTGCCAGCAGTTACGTCCCAGGGTCGGACATTCAGTACTTC
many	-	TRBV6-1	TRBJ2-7	CASSALEQYF	TGTGCCAGCAGTGCCCTCGAGCAGTACTTC
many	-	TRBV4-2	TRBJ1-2	CASSHLDGTNYGYTF	TGTGCCAGCAGCCACCTGGACGGCACTAACTATGGCTACACCTTC